Included here is one T cell receptor beta chain sequence, with context. What it binds is unknown. Arm-PCR of CDR3 regions and iRepertoire HTBI primers were the basis on which TCR beta libraries were built. From the multiplex PCR reads, TCRdb called clonotypes with MiXCR, one entry per CDR3 protein. Among a few hundred thousand distinct CDR3 sequences listed, roughly a quarter were seen once. The data stem from a study of regulatory T cells in long-lasting Graves disease. With 1 base clipped from V and 7 bases from J, the junction kept 7 bases outside the gene matches. The CDR3 contains 16 residues. Per the germline V gene, CDR1 is MNHEY and CDR2 is SVGEGT. Notes on the study in general: There were preferences for TRBV28, TRBJ1-2 and TRBJ2-5 in persistent disease. Reduced TCR diversity was observed in persistent Graves' patients versus newly diagnosed patients. Examination was confined to peripheral blood, excluding thyroid tissue.

Time point noted: persistent/refractory GD, antithyroid drugs over 5 years with positive TRAb. TCR sequences were obtained from RNA taken from PBMCs. The patients were enrolled through endocrinology in Xi'an, China. The chain is built from TRBV6-2 or TRBV6-3 and TRBJ1-6; TRBD1 matches at 7 bases. This material consisted of peripheral blood mononuclear cells (PBMCs), taken when the disease was refractory, from a patient treated with antithyroid drugs. This clonotype was obtained from a female donor with Graves disease. This CDR3 is CASSYYRGQINSPLHF. The DNA for the CDR3 is TGTGCCAGCAGTTACTACCGGGGACAGATAAATTCACCCCTCCACTTT.